Listed here is a single T cell receptor (beta chain). This clone has more than one count but fewer than ten. Its antigen is not yet known. It has no much larger one-base neighbor in the sample; base qualities were not kept. The data belong to a study of beta chain features in type 1 diabetes (dated by TCRdb to 2016 to 2019). Some background on the complete study: Mean age, gender distribution, total cell number and subset yield were not different between patients and healthy donors. A total of 107,917,701 sorted cells were examined across all samples, and the number of cells per subset was strongly correlated with RNA yield. In the study, TCRB repertoires of sorted circulating CD4+ T cell subsets from recently diagnosed type 1 diabetes patients were compared with those of matched healthy donors. Naive and central memory subsets were obtained from all 30 or so donors, but regulatory and stem cell-like memory subsets were isolated from only 8 patients and about eight healthy donors.

All of the isolated RNA was reverse transcribed with the High Capacity cDNA Reverse Transcription Kit, so expressed TCRB transcripts were sequenced. Deep immunoSEQ sequencing was performed on naive, central memory and regulatory T cell samples, with an average of roughly 4 million total reads per sample. Sorted cells were lysed in RLT buffer and RNA was extracted with DNase-treated RNeasy Micro or Mini kits, depending on cell number. Each cell subset was processed separately to prevent cross-contamination, with patient and healthy donor samples processed together. The immunoSEQ multiplex PCR was used to amplify TCRB sequences from cDNA, yielding 87-bp fragments that span the CDR3 region. The amplicons were sequenced using the Illumina HiSeq platform. The paper's data handling went like this. PCR bias was computationally corrected using synthetic template baselines, reads within Hamming distance 2 were collapsed, and singletons that could not be merged were discarded. Reads were aligned to IMGT to assign V, D and J genes, CDR3 length, and insertions or deletions at six rearrangement sites. Within each subset, clonotype counts were normalized to the number of sorted cells before true diversity and Gini coefficients were calculated with the tcR R package. Repertoire sharing was quantified using the overlap coefficient calculated on TCRB nucleotide sequences. As a proxy for the pre-selection repertoire, out-of-frame TCRB sequences from naive cells were analyzed. The source is immuneACCESS, and TCRdb retained only in-frame sequences with V and J called. Part of the clones is not carried over; for the studies checked, unresolved V genes explain less than half of this, and the remainder is unexplained. V and J calls and clone size are as listed in that table; D and trimming were resolved from the DNA. This sample comprises 500,000 to 850,000 clones, about 14% of them detected only once. The top ten hold nearly 0.04% of the sample.

Overall study results and their limits: PCR may preferentially amplify shorter templates, but because patient and control samples were amplified and corrected together, any resulting skew would affect both groups equally. In all four CD4+ subsets, TCRB CDR3 length was moderately but significantly shorter in type 1 diabetes patients. The naive, central memory and regulatory TCRB repertoires appeared to resemble one another more closely among patients than among healthy donors. Sequencing cDNA rather than genomic DNA could over-represent highly expressing activated cells, although activation and CD3 levels did not differ between groups. At VDJ recombination sites, patients with type 1 diabetes made fewer insertions and deleted more nucleotides, a pattern implying thymic rearrangement abnormalities. Only small numbers of individuals were included in the HLA sub-analyses, which left unresolved whether HLA type had any influence on TCRB rearrangement.

Each donor gave one peripheral blood draw, approximately 0.11 L on average, collected into heparinised tubes. Naive, central memory, regulatory and stem cell-like memory CD4+ T cells were sorted on a BD FACSAria II using a panel including CD45RO, CCR7, CD25, CD127, CD95 and CD27. All sorted populations exceeded 95% purity. PBMCs were isolated immediately by Lymphoprep density gradient centrifugation and stained directly without culture. So that batch effects would be minimized, each experiment stained and sorted samples in pairs, pairing one healthy donor with one patient. Trimming at the junction amounts to 5 bases on V and 3 bases on J, and the germline ends lie 11 bases apart. Looking up the germline V gene (reference sequence) yields CDR1 SGHAT and CDR2 FQDESV. The CDR3 holds 14 amino acids from the cysteine to the phenylalanine. Only the CDR3 DNA stays, 42 bases, in frame from base 1.

This chain joins TRBV11-1 to TRBJ1-5, with a weak D call of TRBD1 (6 bases match). Sequencing was done on a sample of naive CD4+ T cells from blood. Explained via the paper, the cell subset or site label denotes: true naive CD4+ T cells. This clonotype originated in a man younger than 30 with type 1 diabetes. The CDR3 region: CASSSTGINQPQHF. The sequenced DNA is TGTGCCAGCAGCAGTACAGGGATCAATCAGCCCCAGCATTTT. Full variable domain (CDR3 extended with the reference TRBV11-1 and TRBJ1-5 proteins): EAEVAQSPRYKITEKSQAVAFWCDPISGHATLYWYRQILGQGPELLVQFQDESVVDDSQLPKDRFSAERLKGVDSTLKIQPAELGDSAMYLCASSSTGINQPQHFGDGTRLSIL.